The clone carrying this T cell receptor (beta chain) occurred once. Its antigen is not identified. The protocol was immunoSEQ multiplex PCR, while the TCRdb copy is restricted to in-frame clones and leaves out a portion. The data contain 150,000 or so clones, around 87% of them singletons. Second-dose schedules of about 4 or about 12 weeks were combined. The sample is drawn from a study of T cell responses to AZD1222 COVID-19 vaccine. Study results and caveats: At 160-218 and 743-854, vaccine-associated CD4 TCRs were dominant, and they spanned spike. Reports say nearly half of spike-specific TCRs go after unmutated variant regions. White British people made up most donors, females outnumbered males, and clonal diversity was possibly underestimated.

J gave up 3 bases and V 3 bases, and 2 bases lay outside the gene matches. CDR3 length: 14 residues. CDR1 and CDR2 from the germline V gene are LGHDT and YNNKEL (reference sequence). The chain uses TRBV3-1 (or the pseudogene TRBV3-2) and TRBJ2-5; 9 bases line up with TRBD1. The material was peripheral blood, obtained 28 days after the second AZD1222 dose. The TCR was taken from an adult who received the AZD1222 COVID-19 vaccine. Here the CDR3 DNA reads TGTGCCAGCAGCCACCGGGACAGGGAAGAGACCCAGTACTTC. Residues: CASSHRDREETQYF.